A selection of T cell receptor beta chains follows, all from one sample in a study of blood T cell repertoires in COVID-19. The assay was immunoSEQ multiplex PCR, and TCRdb's table has in-frame clones only and misses some. The table has approximately 500,000 clones, 89% seen once. Sample: peripheral blood. All receptors derive from a man between 18 and 29 years old with COVID-19, enrolled during active disease. Both conserved end residues are part of each CDR3. A D gene is named only where the DNA matches it firmly. Only part of the rows carry a size: once, few, many, or a class if the clone is expanded.

size | J | V | D | DNA | CDR3
- | TRBJ2-3 | TRBV15 | TRBD2 | TGTGCCACCAGCAGCACCCCGGGACTAGCCACAGATACGCAGTATTTT | CATSSTPGLATDTQYF
- | TRBJ2-7 | TRBV2 | TRBD2 | TGTGCCAGCAGTTATAGCGGGAGTTACGAGCAGTACTTC | CASSYSGSYEQYF
- | TRBJ1-3 | TRBV7-8 | TRBD1 | TGTGCCAGCAGCACGCGGACAGGGAGAAACACCATATATTTT | CASSTRTGRNTIYF
- | TRBJ1-2 | TRBV10-2 | - | TGCGCCAGCAGTGATGGGCAGGGGAACTATGGCTACACCTTC | CASSDGQGNYGYTF
once | TRBJ2-1 | TRBV25-1 | TRBD2 | TGTGCCAGCAATCTAGCGGGGGTTTCCTACAATGAGCAGTTCTTC | CASNLAGVSYNEQFF
- | TRBJ2-2 | TRBV6-4 | - | TGTGCCAGCCGTGCCACAATAGCCCCCGGGGAGCTGTTTTTT | CASRATIAPGELFF
- | TRBJ2-1 | TRBV29-1 | - | TGCAGCGATAGTGAACTAGGGAGCTCCTACAATGAGCAGTTCTTC | CSDSELGSSYNEQFF
- | TRBJ2-2 | TRBV6-5 | TRBD1 | TGTGCCAGCAATCGGGACAGGGGGACCGGGGAGCTGTTTTTT | CASNRDRGTGELFF
- | TRBJ2-1 | TRBV28 | - | TGTGCCAGCAGTCCCGCATTGTCAGGAATCGATGAGCAGTTCTTC | CASSPALSGIDEQFF
- | TRBJ2-3 | TRBV18 | - | TGTGCCAGCTCACGAGGATCGCTCGCAGATACGCAGTATTTT | CASSRGSLADTQYF
- | TRBJ1-6 | TRBV4-1 | - | TGCGCCAGCAGCCAAGCTACAGGGTTGGAGAGGAATTCACCCCTCCACTTT | CASSQATGLERNSPLHF
few | TRBJ2-2 | TRBV6-5 | - | TGTGCCAGCAGCCCAGGCATTGGGTTCGGGGAGCTGTTTTTT | CASSPGIGFGELFF
once | TRBJ2-7 | TRBV4-1 | TRBD1 | TGCGCCAGCAGCCAAGAGGCCAGGGGGAAGGGGGAGCAGTACTTC | CASSQEARGKGEQYF
- | TRBJ1-3 | TRBV5-5 | TRBD1 | TGTGCCAGCAGTCGGGACAGGGGATCTGGAAACACCATATATTTT | CASSRDRGSGNTIYF
- | TRBJ2-3 | TRBV19 | TRBD2 | TGTGCCAGTAGTACCCCCCCCGGCACCTCAGGACTAGCGGGGCGGCGTACGCAGTATTTT | CASSTPPGTSGLAGRRTQYF
- | TRBJ2-5 | TRBV7-7 | TRBD1 | TGTGCTAGCAGCGAAGGGACAGTTCAAGAGACCCAGTACTTC | CASSEGTVQETQYF
- | TRBJ2-1 | TRBV9 | - | TGTGCCAGCAGCATCCGGGACACACCATCCAATGAGCAGTTCTTC | CASSIRDTPSNEQFF
few | TRBJ1-2 | TRBV5-5 | TRBD1 | TGTGCCAGCAGTTTAGACAGGGGGATCGGCTACACCTTC | CASSLDRGIGYTF
- | TRBJ1-2 | TRBV10-3 | TRBD1 | TGTGCCATCAGGACTGACAGGGGGCAAGATTCTAACTATGGCTACACCTTC | CAIRTDRGQDSNYGYTF
once | TRBJ2-7 | TRBV7-9 | TRBD1 | TGTGCCAGCAGCCTGGCGGGGACAGGCTCCTACGAGCAGTACTTC | CASSLAGTGSYEQYF
few | TRBJ2-6 | TRBV27 | - | TGTGCCAGCAGTGCAGTAGGGGCCAACGTCCTGACTTTC | CASSAVGANVLTF
- | TRBJ2-7 | TRBV27 | - | TGTGCCAGCAGTCTTTACGTGGGCAGTACCTACGAGCAGTACTTC | CASSLYVGSTYEQYF
- | TRBJ2-5 | TRBV6-5 | - | TGTGCCAGCAGACTAGACAGGAAAAAAGAGACCCAGTACTTC | CASRLDRKKETQYF
- | TRBJ2-5 | TRBV5-1 | TRBD1 | TGCGCCAGCAGCATCCGGACAGGGAGGTCGGAGACCCAGTACTTC | CASSIRTGRSETQYF